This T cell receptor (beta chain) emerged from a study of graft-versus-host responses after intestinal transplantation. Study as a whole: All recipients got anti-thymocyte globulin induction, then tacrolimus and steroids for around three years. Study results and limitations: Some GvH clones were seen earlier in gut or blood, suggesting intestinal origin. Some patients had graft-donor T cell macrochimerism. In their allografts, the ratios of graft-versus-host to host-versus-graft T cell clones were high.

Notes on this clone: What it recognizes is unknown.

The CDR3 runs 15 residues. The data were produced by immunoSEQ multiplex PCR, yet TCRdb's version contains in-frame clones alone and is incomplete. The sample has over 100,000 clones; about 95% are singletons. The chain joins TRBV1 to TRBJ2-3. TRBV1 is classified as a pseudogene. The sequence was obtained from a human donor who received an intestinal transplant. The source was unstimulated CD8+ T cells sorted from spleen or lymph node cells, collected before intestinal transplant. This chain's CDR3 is CTSSQTVGSTDTQYF. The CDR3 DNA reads TGCACCAGCAGCCAAACCGTGGGGAGCACAGATACGCAGTATTTT.